This T cell receptor (beta chain) was recorded in a study of CD8 T cells in ankylosing spondylitis. This CDR3 has 14 residues. Trimming removed 2 bases from V and 5 bases from J, with 15 bases in between. The germline gives CDR1 SQVTM, CDR2 ANQGSEA. TCRdb itself ran the 5' RACE reads through MiXCR, one entry per CDR3 protein. The data hold under 200,000 distinct CDR3 sequences, with under 15% observed a single time. As for this clonotype: Antigen: not known.

Study-wide findings and caveats: Disease-linked clones proved CD8+ and comparatively uncommon in peripheral blood. Matched ankylosing spondylitis synovial fluid reportedly contained a significantly enriched population of disease-linked clones.

This TCR was recovered from a female donor with ankylosing spondylitis or in good health (not recorded which). The chain couples TRBV29-1 to TRBJ1-1, with a weak D call TRBD1 (5 bases). The sequenced sample was blood, either unsorted or a sorted T cell fraction (not recorded which). The DNA of the CDR3 is TGCAGCGTTGAAAAAGGGAGGAGGGGAACTGAAGCTTTCTTT. Encoded protein: CSVEKGRRGTEAFF.